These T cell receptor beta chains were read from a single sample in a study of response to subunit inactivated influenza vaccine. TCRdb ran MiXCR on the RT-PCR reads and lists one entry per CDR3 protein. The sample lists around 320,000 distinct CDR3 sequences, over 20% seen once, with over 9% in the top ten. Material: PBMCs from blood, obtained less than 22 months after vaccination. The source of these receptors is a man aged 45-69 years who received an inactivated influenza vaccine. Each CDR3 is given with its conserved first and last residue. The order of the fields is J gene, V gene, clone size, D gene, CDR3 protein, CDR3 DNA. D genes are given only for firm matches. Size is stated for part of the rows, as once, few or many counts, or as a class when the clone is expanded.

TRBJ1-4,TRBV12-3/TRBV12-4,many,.,CASSLSGARGNEKLFF,TGTGCCAGCAGTTTATCCGGGGCCCGGGGGAATGAAAAACTGTTTTTT
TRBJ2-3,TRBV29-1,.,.,CSVAPGLSEPTDTQYF,TGCAGCGTGGCCCCTGGACTGTCAGAGCCCACAGATACGCAGTATTTT
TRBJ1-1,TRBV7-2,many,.,CASSQVFPEAFF,TGTGCCAGCAGCCAAGTTTTCCCTGAAGCTTTCTTT
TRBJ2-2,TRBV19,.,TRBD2,CASSRTSGKYTGELFF,TGTGCCAGTAGTCGGACTAGCGGGAAGTACACCGGGGAGCTGTTTTTT
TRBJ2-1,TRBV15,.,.,CATSRDGSSGELQFF,TGTGCCACCAGCAGAGACGGTTCCTCGGGGGAATTGCAGTTCTTC
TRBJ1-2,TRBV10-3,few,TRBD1,CAISEGGTGPHGYTF,TGTGCCATCAGTGAAGGGGGGACAGGACCTCATGGCTACACCTTC
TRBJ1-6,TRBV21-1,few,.,CASSKHGTSGYSPLHF,TGTGCCAGCAGCAAGCACGGTACTTCAGGGTATTCACCCCTCCACTTT
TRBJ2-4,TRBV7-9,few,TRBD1,CASSFLATGVDIQYF,TGTGCCAGCAGCTTCCTAGCGACAGGGGTGGACATTCAGTACTTC
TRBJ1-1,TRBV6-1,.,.,CASSEGGPSARQNTEAFF,TGTGCCAGCAGTGAGGGGGGACCTTCTGCACGGCAAAACACTGAAGCTTTCTTT
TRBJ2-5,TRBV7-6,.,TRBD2,CASSYHLAGGETQYF,TGTGCCAGCAGTTACCATTTAGCGGGAGGGGAGACCCAGTACTTC
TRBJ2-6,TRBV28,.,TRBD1,CASSRTGTGANVLTF,TGTGCCAGCAGTCGGACAGGGACTGGGGCCAACGTCCTGACTTTC
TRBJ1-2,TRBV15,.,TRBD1,CATSRDVGGQGVYGYTF,TGTGCCACCAGCAGAGATGTGGGTGGGCAGGGGGTCTATGGCTACACCTTC
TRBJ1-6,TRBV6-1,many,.,CASTPDRVYNSPLHF,TGTGCCAGCACCCCGGACAGAGTCTATAATTCACCCCTCCACTTT
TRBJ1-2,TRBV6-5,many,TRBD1,CASSWGPGQGIGYTF,TGTGCCAGCAGTTGGGGCCCGGGACAGGGAATTGGCTACACCTTC
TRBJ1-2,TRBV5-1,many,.,CASSPADSGGYTF,TGCGCCAGCAGCCCGGCGGACAGTGGTGGCTACACCTTC
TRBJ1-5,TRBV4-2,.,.,CASSQWGSGSNQPQHF,TGTGCCAGCAGCCAGTGGGGTAGTGGGAGCAATCAGCCCCAGCATTTT
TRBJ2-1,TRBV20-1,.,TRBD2,CSKFLGGRGYNEQFF,TGCAGCAAATTTCTTGGGGGGAGGGGCTACAATGAGCAGTTCTTC
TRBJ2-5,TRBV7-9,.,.,CASSLVEGLETQYF,TGTGCCAGCAGCTTAGTTGAAGGGTTGGAGACCCAGTACTTC
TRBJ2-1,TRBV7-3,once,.,CASSSRGAVGSYNEQFF,TGTGCCAGCAGCTCCCGTGGGGCCGTGGGCTCCTACAATGAGCAGTTCTTC
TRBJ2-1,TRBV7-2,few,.,CASRPLPVDNEQFF,TGTGCCAGCAGGCCACTACCCGTGGACAATGAGCAGTTCTTC
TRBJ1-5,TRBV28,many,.,CASSLFDIFNSNQPQHF,TGTGCCAGCAGTTTATTTGACATCTTCAATAGCAATCAGCCCCAGCATTTT
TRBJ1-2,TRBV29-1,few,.,CSVGADPYGYTF,TGCAGCGTTGGGGCGGATCCGTATGGCTACACCTTC
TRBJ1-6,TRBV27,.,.,CASSPRTNSPLHF,TGTGCCAGCAGTCCCCGGACAAATTCACCCCTCCACTTT
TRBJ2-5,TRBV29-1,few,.,CSGMLRGETQYF,TGCAGCGGAATGCTGCGCGGTGAGACCCAGTACTTC
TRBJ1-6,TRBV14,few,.,CASSQVRGSPLHF,TGTGCCAGCAGCCAAGTAAGGGGGTCACCCCTCCACTTT
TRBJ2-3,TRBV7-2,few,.,CASSLAVVGTDTQYF,TGTGCCAGCAGCTTAGCAGTCGTAGGCACAGATACGCAGTATTTT
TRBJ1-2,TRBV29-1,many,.,CSVAGELNYGYTF,TGCAGCGTTGCAGGCGAGCTTAACTATGGCTACACCTTC
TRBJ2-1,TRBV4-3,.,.,CASSPNQRNNEQFF,TGCGCCAGCAGCCCCAACCAGCGGAACAATGAGCAGTTCTTC
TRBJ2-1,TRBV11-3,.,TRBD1,CASSSWTGFGNNEQFF,TGTGCCAGCAGCTCGTGGACAGGGTTTGGGAACAATGAGCAGTTCTTC
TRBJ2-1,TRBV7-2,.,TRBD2,CASSKAGVTYNEQFF,TGTGCCAGCAGCAAAGCGGGAGTCACTTACAATGAGCAGTTCTTC
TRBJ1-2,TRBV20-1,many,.,CSANDGSGYTF,TGCAGTGCAAATGACGGGAGTGGCTACACCTTC
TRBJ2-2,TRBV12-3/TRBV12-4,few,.,CASRAGLPNTGELFF,TGTGCCAGCAGGGCGGGACTCCCGAACACCGGGGAGCTGTTTTTT
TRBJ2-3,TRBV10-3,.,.,CAISGLVKDTQYF,TGTGCCATCTCGGGACTCGTTAAAGATACGCAGTATTTT
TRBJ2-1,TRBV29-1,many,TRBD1,CSVEGTGDLNEQFF,TGCAGCGTTGAAGGGACAGGGGACCTCAATGAGCAGTTCTTC
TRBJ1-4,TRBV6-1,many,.,CASRHTTGRANEKLFF,TGTGCCAGTCGCCACACAACAGGGAGGGCAAATGAAAAACTGTTTTTT
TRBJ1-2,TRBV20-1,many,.,CSARVPPSTYGYTF,TGCAGTGCTAGAGTTCCCCCATCTACATATGGCTACACCTTC
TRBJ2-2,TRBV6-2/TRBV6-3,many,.,CASSWDTGELFF,TGTGCCAGCAGTTGGGACACCGGGGAGCTGTTTTTT
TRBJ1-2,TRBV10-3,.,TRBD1,CAISDVGTGGIDGYTF,TGTGCCATCAGTGACGTCGGGACAGGGGGAATCGATGGCTACACCTTC
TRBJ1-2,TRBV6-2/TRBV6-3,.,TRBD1,CASRRPGTVYGYTF,TGTGCCAGCAGACGCCCCGGGACAGTCTATGGCTACACCTTC
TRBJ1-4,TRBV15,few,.,CATSDPGGTNEKLFF,TGTGCCACCAGCGACCCCGGGGGAACTAATGAAAAACTGTTTTTT
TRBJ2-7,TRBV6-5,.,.,CASSYLFQGSYEQYF,TGTGCCAGCAGTTACCTTTTCCAGGGTAGCTACGAGCAGTACTTC
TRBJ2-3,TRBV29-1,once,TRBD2,CSVLGLAGGSTDTQYF,TGCAGCGTTCTCGGACTAGCGGGGGGGAGCACAGATACGCAGTATTTT
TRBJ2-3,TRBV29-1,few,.,CSASPRTDTQYF,TGCAGCGCCTCCCCCCGCACAGATACGCAGTATTTT
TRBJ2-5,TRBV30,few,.,CAWSDGVRSGETQYF,TGTGCCTGGAGTGATGGGGTTAGATCCGGGGAGACCCAGTACTTC
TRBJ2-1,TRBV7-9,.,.,CASRLTGRTSLF,TGTGCCAGCAGACTCACAGGGCGAACCTCCCTCTTC
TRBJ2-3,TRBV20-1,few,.,CSARDTGSTDTQYF,TGCAGTGCTAGAGATACGGGCAGCACAGATACGCAGTATTTT
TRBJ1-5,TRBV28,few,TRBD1,CASRDGQGRFQPQHF,TGTGCCAGCAGAGACGGACAGGGGCGGTTTCAGCCCCAGCATTTT
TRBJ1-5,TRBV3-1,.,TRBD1,CASSQDGGQGSNQPQHF,TGTGCCAGCAGCCAAGATGGGGGACAGGGATCCAATCAGCCCCAGCATTTT
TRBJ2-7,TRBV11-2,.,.,CASSLGPSDSFYEQYF,TGTGCCAGCAGCTTAGGCCCTTCGGACAGTTTCTACGAGCAGTACTTC
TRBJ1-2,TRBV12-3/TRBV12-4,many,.,CASSLTRVKGYTF,TGTGCCAGCAGTTTGACCAGGGTGAAGGGCTACACCTTC
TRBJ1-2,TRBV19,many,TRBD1,CASSITGGSNYGYTF,TGTGCCAGTAGTATCACAGGGGGCTCTAACTATGGCTACACCTTC
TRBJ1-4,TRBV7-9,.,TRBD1,CASSRTGGKEKLFF,TGTGCCAGCAGCCGGACAGGGGGGAAGGAAAAACTGTTTTTT
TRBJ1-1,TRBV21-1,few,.,CASSKFVQKYTEAFF,TGTGCCAGCAGCAAATTCGTACAGAAATACACTGAAGCTTTCTTT
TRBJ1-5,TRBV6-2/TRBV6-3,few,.,CASTEGGGNQPQHF,TGTGCCAGCACCGAAGGTGGGGGCAATCAGCCCCAGCATTTT